A single sample gave rise to the 20 T cell receptor beta chains below, sequenced in a study of monozygotic twins with inflammatory bowel disease. Using the 5' RACE reads, TCRdb records one entry per CDR3 protein without DNA. This sample's table has approximately 200,000 distinct CDR3 sequences. The sample comprised blood. The receptors come from a human donor with ulcerative colitis or Crohn's disease, or a healthy co-twin of an affected twin (not recorded which).

This chain uses TRBV4-1 with TRBJ2-7; TCRdb names TRBD2, which stays unverified in the absence of DNA. CDR1 and CDR2 (germline): MGHRA, YSYEKL. The CDR3 is 16 residues long. This chain's CDR3 is CASSQPGALTPYEQYF.

This chain joins TRBV7-6 and TRBJ2-1; the TCRdb D gene call, TRBD2, has no DNA to confirm it. The CDR3 sequence is 16 residues long. The germline CDR1 and CDR2 sequences are SGHVS and FNYEAQ. This CDR3 is CASSSPGLTPYNEQFF.

The chain recombines TRBV12-3 or TRBV12-4 with TRBJ1-5; no DNA is available, so the TRBD1 call from TCRdb remains unchecked. The CDR3 has 15 amino acids. The CDR3 sequence: CASSFEVWGLQPQHF.

V usage is TRBV6-5 and J usage is TRBJ2-5; TCRdb calls TRBD2, which cannot be checked without DNA. CDR3 length equals 18 residues. Germline V gene lookup returns CDR1 MNHEY and CDR2 SVGAGI. Here the CDR3 reads CASSYSGLAGEGQETQYF.

The rearrangement uses TRBV5-6 and TRBJ1-6; there is no DNA to check the TCRdb D call of TRBD1. CDR1 is SGHDT and CDR2 is YYEEEE in the germline V gene. CDR3 size: 16 residues. This CDR3 reads CASSLGTGGGVSPLHF.

This sequence joins TRBV5-1 and TRBJ2-1. The CDR3 covers 15 residues. Looked up from germline, CDR1 is SGHRS and CDR2 is YFSETQ. This CDR3 reads CASSDGGTPYNEQFF.

The CDR3: CASRGTTVLMNTEAFF. The chain carries TRBV6-1 and TRBJ1-1; TCRdb returns TRBD1, unconfirmable since there is no DNA. The CDR3 runs 16 residues. CDR1 MNHNS and CDR2 SASEGT come from the germline V gene.

J is TRBJ2-6 and V is TRBV11-2. The CDR3 contains 17 residues. The germline gives CDR1 SGHAT, CDR2 FQNNGV. The CDR3 protein is CASSPRTGESGANVLTF.

Here the CDR3 reads CASSLLGTMNTEAFF. The J gene is TRBJ1-1, the V gene TRBV13. This CDR3 has 15 residues. The V gene's germline CDR1 is PRHDT and CDR2 FYEKMQ (reference sequence). The whole variable domain, filled in from reference TRBV13 and TRBJ1-1, reads AAGVIQSPRHLIKEKRETATLKCYPIPRHDTVYWYQQGPGQDPQFLISFYEKMQSDKGSIPDRFSAQQFSDYHSELNMSSLELGDSALYFCASSLLGTMNTEAFFGQGTRLTVV.

The chain couples TRBV5-1 to TRBJ1-6. The CDR3 covers 15 residues. Per germline, CDR1 SGHRS and CDR2 YFSETQ. The CDR3 here is CASSFGVTYNSPLHF.

V is TRBV15 and J is TRBJ2-6; TCRdb lists TRBD1, though no DNA is available to test this call. Germline lookup yields CDR1 LNHNV and CDR2 YYDKDF (reference sequence). The CDR3 extends over 18 amino acids. CDR3 loop: CAPLPRDSTFSGANVLTF.

V and J are TRBV28 and TRBJ1-2. Germline assignment: CDR1 MDHEN and CDR2 SYDVKM. This CDR3 comprises 15 residues. CDR3 protein: CASRPTGEPFYGYTF.

The gene calls are TRBV20-1 and TRBJ2-1; with no DNA, the TCRdb D assignment of TRBD2 cannot be verified. The CDR3 covers 12 residues. Germline CDR1 is DFQATT and CDR2 is SNEGSKA (reference sequence). The CDR3: CSTTSVYNEQFF.

V gene TRBV4-2 combines with J gene TRBJ2-5. This CDR3 spans 15 amino acids. Germline assignment: CDR1 LGHNA and CDR2 YNFKEQ. CDR3 region: CASSQRQGDQETQYF.

The CDR3 region is CASSQGGGSGNTIYF. This chain uses TRBV7-3 with TRBJ1-3; TCRdb gives TRBD1 as the D gene, but with no DNA this cannot be confirmed. Germline assignment: CDR1 SGHTA and CDR2 FQGTGA. The CDR3 loop spans 15 amino acids.

This chain uses TRBV4-2 with TRBJ1-2; TCRdb designates TRBD1, a call that cannot be tested without DNA. The CDR3 contains 14 residues. Germline V gives CDR1 LGHNA, CDR2 YNFKEQ. The CDR3 loop is CASSPGQGNYGYTF.

The chain is built from TRBV6-1 and TRBJ2-5; without DNA, the TCRdb call of TRBD1 cannot be checked. The CDR3 has 15 amino acids. Germline V CDR1 and CDR2: MNHNS, SASEGT. CDR3: CASTKSRVGQETQYF.

The V and J genes are TRBV20-1 and TRBJ1-2. The CDR3 sequence is 13 residues long. CDR1 is DFQATT and CDR2 is SNEGSKA in the germline V gene (reference sequence). The chain's CDR3 is CSGGGALNYGYTF.

The chain uses TRBV7-9 and TRBJ2-3; with no DNA, the TCRdb D assignment of TRBD1 cannot be verified. The V gene's germline CDR1 is SEHNR and CDR2 FQNEAQ (reference sequence). The CDR3 runs 14 residues. CDR3 sequence reads: CASSPGQLGDTQYF.

The chain couples TRBV6-6 to TRBJ1-3; the TCRdb call, TRBD1, lacks DNA for checking. This CDR3 spans 14 amino acids. The V gene's germline CDR1 is MNHNY and CDR2 SVGAGI (reference sequence). This CDR3 reads CASIRDSDGNTIYF.